Sequencing of this T cell receptor (beta chain) was carried out in a study of patients and donors after allogeneic stem cell transplantation. Looked up from germline, CDR1 is SGDLS and CDR2 is YYNGEE. The V and J ends lost 0 bases and 0 bases respectively, with 13 bases between them. This CDR3 has 17 amino acids. The table lists this clonotype with a few counts. TCRdb called the RT-PCR reads again in MiXCR, with one record for every CDR3 protein. The data show about 960,000 distinct CDR3 sequences, approximately 18% seen once. Material for sequencing was blood, either unsorted or a sorted T cell fraction (not recorded which). The source of this sequence is a human donor who was either an allogeneic HSCT recipient or a stem cell or donor lymphocyte infusion donor (not recorded which). It is not recorded whose cells these are; they may come from a transplant donor. The chain combines TRBV9 with TRBJ2-1; D is possibly TRBD1 or TRBD2 (5 bases each). CDR3 nucleotides: TGTGCCAGCAGCGTAGGAGAGGGGCGGGCCTCCTACAATGAGCAGTTCTTC. This gives the protein CASSVGEGRASYNEQFF.